This T cell receptor beta chain was found in a study of early T cells in non-severe SARS-CoV-2 infection. Study-level background: The chains were unpaired, and the sequenced material was bulk RNA from unsorted whole blood. Study-wide results and limits: Reliance on VDJdb matching favored anti-spike CD8 responses; private and CD4 specificities were missed.

Unique molecular identifiers tagged individual cDNA molecules. TCRdb reanalysed the 5' RACE reads using MiXCR and keeps one entry per CDR3 protein. This sample has 85,000 to 100,000 distinct CDR3 sequences, with 13% found just once. This clonotype was detected many times. The target antigen is unknown. This receptor was obtained from an adult who was a healthcare worker with PCR-confirmed SARS-CoV-2 infection or an uninfected control (not recorded which). Sequencing used whole blood.

The CDR3 loop reads CASSVGSDTQYF. The CDR3 bases are TGTGCCAGCAGCGTTGGGTCCGATACGCAGTATTTT. The chain recombines TRBV9 with TRBJ2-3; D is uncertain. CDR3 length: 12 residues. V lost 2 bases and J 6 bases, leaving 7 bases between the germline ends. Looked up from germline, CDR1 is SGDLS and CDR2 is YYNGEE. Filled out from reference TRBV9 and TRBJ2-3, the complete variable domain reads DSGVTQTPKHLITATGQRVTLRCSPRSGDLSVYWYQQSLDQGLQFLIQYYNGEERAKGNILERFSAQQFPDLHSELNLSSLELGDSALYFCASSVGSDTQYFGPGTRLTVL.